These T cell receptor beta chains were read from a single sample in a study of OX40 agonist ivuxolimab in advanced cancers. TCRdb keeps only in-frame clones here, not all; method: immunoSEQ multiplex PCR. The sample holds 70,000 to 75,000 clones, about 79% seen once. The specimen comprised CD4+ or CD8+ T cells sorted from blood, sampled in a trial of the OX40 agonist ivuxolimab. These TCRs come from an adult with an advanced solid tumor such as melanoma, head and neck, liver or kidney cancer. CDR3s include the opening cysteine and the closing phenylalanine or tryptophan. The D gene is left open where the match is weak. Rows may omit the clone size; those that give it use once, few, many or a size class.

cdr3_length d_call j_call clone_size v_call cdr3_aa cdr3_nt
16 NA TRBJ2-3 once TRBV7-2 CASSLLRTTRTDTQYF TGTGCCAGCAGCTTGTTGAGGACCACGAGGACAGATACGCAGTATTTT
16 TRBD1 TRBJ1-5 NA TRBV5-5 CASSPGTGGTDQPQHF TGTGCCAGCAGCCCCGGGACAGGGGGGACGGATCAGCCCCAGCATTTT
15 NA TRBJ2-3 NA TRBV5-6 CASSFLQESTDTQYF TGTGCCAGCAGCTTTCTCCAGGAGAGCACAGATACGCAGTATTTT
15 NA TRBJ1-6 NA TRBV5-6 CASSVWAGVHSPLHF TGTGCCAGCAGCGTCTGGGCGGGGGTACATTCACCCCTCCACTTT
12 NA TRBJ2-5 NA TRBV2 CASSTRGETQYF TGTGCCAGCAGTACTAGGGGAGAGACCCAGTACTTC
14 NA TRBJ2-7 NA TRBV7-9 CASTNEGVAYEQYF TGTGCCAGCACCAATGAGGGGGTAGCCTACGAGCAGTACTTC
15 NA TRBJ2-3 NA TRBV4-2 CASSLTGTLTDTQYF TGTGCCAGCAGCCTTACCGGGACTCTCACAGATACGCAGTATTTT
13 TRBD1 TRBJ2-7 few TRBV18 CASSSDRIGEQYF TGTGCCAGCTCATCGGACAGGATCGGAGAGCAGTACTTC
16 NA TRBJ2-2 once TRBV4-3 CASSRLSGTDTGELFF TGCGCCAGCAGCCGGCTCTCCGGGACGGACACCGGGGAGCTGTTTTTT
13 NA TRBJ2-5 NA TRBV4-3 CASSQDRGETQYF TGCGCCAGCAGCCAAGACCGGGGGGAGACCCAGTACTTC
14 NA TRBJ1-4 NA TRBV5-1 CASSLTEPNEKLFF TGCGCCAGCAGCTTAACGGAACCTAATGAAAAACTGTTTTTT
17 TRBD1 TRBJ2-2 NA TRBV28 CASSLLGQAERAGELFF TGTGCCAGCAGTTTATTAGGACAGGCCGAACGGGCCGGGGAGCTGTTTTTT
15 NA TRBJ1-6 NA TRBV6-5 CASSRGSSYNSPLHF TGTGCCAGCAGTCGGGGGAGCTCCTATAATTCACCCCTCCACTTT
16 NA TRBJ2-1 NA TRBV25-1 CASSEPGRRDVGEQFF TGTGCCAGCAGTGAACCTGGGAGACGAGATGTGGGTGAGCAGTTCTTC
22 NA TRBJ1-6 NA TRBV21-1 CASSNRGGPLGPTQGYNSPLHF TGTGCCAGCAGCAATCGGGGGGGACCGTTAGGGCCCACTCAGGGGTACAATTCACCCCTCCACTTT
15 TRBD1 TRBJ2-7 NA TRBV2 CASSSEPGQLYEQYF TGTGCCAGCAGTTCCGAACCGGGACAGCTTTACGAGCAGTACTTC
19 TRBD2 TRBJ2-4 NA TRBV9 CASSTSLTSGGAGKNIQYF TGTGCCAGCAGCACTTCCCTTACTAGCGGGGGGGCTGGCAAAAACATTCAGTACTTC
12 NA TRBJ2-7 once TRBV5-1 CASSGPSYEQYF TGCGCCAGCAGCGGACCTTCTTACGAGCAGTACTTC
15 NA TRBJ1-6 once TRBV28 CASSLGQGHNSPLHF TGTGCCAGCAGTTTAGGGCAGGGACATAATTCACCCCTCCACTTT
16 TRBD1 TRBJ1-6 NA TRBV18 CASSQDRAVYNSPLHF TGTGCCAGCTCACAGGACAGGGCCGTCTATAATTCACCCCTCCACTTT
13 NA TRBJ2-5 NA TRBV4-1 CASSQGTEETQYF TGCGCCAGCAGCCAAGGGACGGAAGAGACCCAGTACTTC
15 TRBD1 TRBJ2-3 NA TRBV7-2 CASREGRGGADTQYF TGTGCCAGCAGAGAAGGAAGAGGGGGCGCAGATACGCAGTATTTT
14 NA TRBJ1-2 few TRBV9 CASSEQTANYGYTF TGTGCCAGCAGCGAGCAGACAGCTAACTATGGCTACACCTTC
15 NA TRBJ2-7 NA TRBV7-9 CASSSTGRGTDEQYF TGTGCCAGCAGCTCCACAGGGCGGGGTACAGACGAGCAGTACTTC
17 TRBD2 TRBJ2-5 NA TRBV5-1 CASSLGAGGPGSETQYF TGCGCCAGCAGCTTGGGAGCGGGGGGGCCTGGGTCAGAGACCCAGTACTTC
15 NA TRBJ2-1 NA TRBV5-1 CASSLTKPGSNEQFF TGCGCCAGCAGCCTCACTAAACCAGGGTCCAATGAGCAGTTCTTC
13 NA TRBJ1-1 few TRBV29-1 CSVEVGANTEAFF TGCAGCGTTGAAGTAGGGGCGAACACTGAAGCTTTCTTT
14 NA TRBJ2-7 NA TRBV7-2 CASSLGSTTYEQYF TGTGCCAGCAGCTTAGGCAGCACAACCTACGAGCAGTACTTC
17 TRBD1 TRBJ2-4 NA TRBV7-2 CASSFSLGQLAKNIQYF TGTGCCAGCAGCTTTAGCCTGGGACAGTTAGCCAAAAACATTCAGTACTTC
13 NA TRBJ2-3 NA TRBV7-2 CASSEARTDTQYF TGTGCCAGCAGCGAGGCCCGCACAGATACGCAGTATTTT
17 TRBD1 TRBJ1-1 few TRBV4-2 CASSQGGSGQGSPEAFF TGTGCCAGCAGCCAAGGCGGTTCGGGACAGGGGAGTCCTGAAGCTTTCTTT
16 NA TRBJ1-6 NA TRBV6-5 CASSYDSKSTNSPLHF TGTGCCAGCAGTTACGACAGCAAATCTACAAATTCACCCCTCCACTTT
16 TRBD1 TRBJ1-1 NA TRBV7-9 CASSLGQGRGNTEAFF TGTGCCAGCAGCTTAGGACAGGGAAGAGGAAACACTGAAGCTTTCTTT
14 TRBD1 TRBJ1-1 NA TRBV6-5 CASTKQGAFTEAFF TGTGCCAGTACAAAACAGGGGGCTTTTACTGAAGCTTTCTTT
15 NA TRBJ1-2 NA TRBV4-1 CASSQVLRGDYGYTF TGCGCCAGCAGCCAAGTGCTCAGGGGTGACTATGGCTACACCTTC
16 NA TRBJ2-1 NA TRBV4-2 CASSRETGTHYNEQFF TGTGCCAGCAGCCGAGAAACCGGGACTCATTACAATGAGCAGTTCTTC
15 TRBD2 TRBJ2-3 NA TRBV4-3 CASSPRDYWGNTQYF TGCGCCAGCAGCCCCCGGGACTACTGGGGAAATACGCAGTATTTT
13 NA TRBJ1-2 NA TRBV6-6 CASSYPGNYGYTF TGTGCCAGCAGTTACCCAGGGAACTATGGCTACACCTTC
14 NA TRBJ2-7 NA TRBV9 CASSVTPSAYEQYF TGTGCCAGCAGCGTAACCCCTAGCGCCTACGAGCAGTACTTC
14 NA TRBJ1-1 NA TRBV7-8 CASSASMRATEAFF TGTGCCAGCAGCGCCTCGATGAGGGCCACTGAAGCTTTCTTT
13 NA TRBJ1-2 few TRBV7-8 CASSLAGSYGYTF TGTGCCAGCAGCTTAGCCGGTTCCTATGGCTACACCTTC
14 TRBD1 TRBJ2-7 NA TRBV19 CASQDRGGISEQYF TGTGCCAGTCAAGACAGGGGCGGTATCTCCGAGCAGTACTTC
16 TRBD2 TRBJ2-3 NA TRBV4-3 CASSQVLRGELDTQYF TGCGCCAGCAGCCAAGTTTTGCGGGGGGAGTTAGATACGCAGTATTTT
17 TRBD2 TRBJ2-2 NA TRBV11-2 CASSPRTSGGATGELFF TGTGCCAGCAGCCCCCGGACTAGCGGGGGTGCTACCGGGGAGCTGTTTTTT
15 NA TRBJ1-2 NA TRBV21-1 CASSLTPGGSMGYTF TGTGCCAGCAGCCTCACCCCGGGGGGATCCATGGGCTACACCTTC
14 TRBD1 TRBJ1-3 NA TRBV5-1 CASSPGTAGNTIYF TGCGCCAGCAGCCCGGGGACAGCAGGAAACACCATATATTTT
14 NA TRBJ2-1 once TRBV6-5 CASSRGGSYNEQFF TGTGCCAGCAGTAGAGGGGGCTCCTACAATGAGCAGTTCTTC
16 TRBD2 TRBJ2-1 NA TRBV18 CASSPPGGGEKDEQFF TGTGCCAGCTCACCACCAGGCGGGGGGGAGAAGGATGAGCAGTTCTTC
16 NA TRBJ2-4 NA TRBV4-3 CASSQGKGGGGNIQYF TGCGCCAGCAGCCAAGGAAAAGGGGGCGGGGGGAACATTCAGTACTTC
13 NA TRBJ1-3 NA TRBV5-6 CASSWASGNTIYF TGTGCCAGCAGCTGGGCGTCTGGAAACACCATATATTTT
15 TRBD1 TRBJ1-5 few TRBV5-5 CASSFLDRAYQPQHF TGTGCCAGCAGCTTTCTCGACAGGGCATATCAGCCCCAGCATTTT
15 TRBD1 TRBJ1-5 NA TRBV5-1 CASSLQGVGNQPQHF TGCGCCAGCAGCTTACAGGGGGTCGGCAATCAGCCCCAGCATTTT
16 TRBD1 TRBJ2-2 NA TRBV6-6 CASSRQGFTDTGELFF TGTGCCAGCAGCAGACAGGGGTTTACGGACACCGGGGAGCTGTTTTTT
14 TRBD1 TRBJ1-2 NA TRBV4-3 CASSRGQGLYGYTF TGCGCCAGCAGCCGGGGACAGGGCCTCTATGGCTACACCTTC
12 TRBD1 TRBJ2-4 NA TRBV7-9 CASSSGTDPQYF TGTGCCAGCAGCTCAGGGACAGACCCACAGTACTTC
15 NA TRBJ1-3 few TRBV4-2 CASSQDRKRGNTIYF TGTGCCAGCAGCCAAGATCGAAAGCGGGGAAACACCATATATTTT